The 17 T cell receptor beta chains given below trace back to one sample, sequenced in a study of T cells after yellow fever vaccination. TCRdb fed the 5' RACE reads into MiXCR, producing one record per CDR3 protein. The sample contains 400,000 or so distinct CDR3 sequences, around 6.5% of which appear only once. The sample was PBMCs, taken 5 days after the yellow fever booster vaccination. The receptors derive from a man under 40 who received the YFV17D yellow fever vaccine.

Note on this clonotype: A read error may account for a junction end that differs from germline. This chain joins TRBV20-1 and TRBJ2-3; D possibly corresponds to TRBD2 (6 bases). The CDR3 spans 16 residues. Germline CDR1 and CDR2: DFQATT and SNEGSKA (reference sequence). The CDR3 sequence: CCARDSDSGSTDTQYF. The CDR3 region has the DNA TGCTGTGCTAGAGATTCGGATAGCGGTAGCACAGATACGCAGTATTTT.

Only a few counts were recorded for this clonotype. The DNA of the CDR3 is TGTGCCTGGAGTGTACTAAGCGGGAGGGCCGGGGAGCTGTTTTTT. This sequence encodes CAWSVLSGRAGELFF. The rearrangement uses TRBV30 and TRBJ2-2; 10 nucleotides match TRBD2. The CDR3 spans 15 residues. The germline V gene has CDR1 GTSNPN and CDR2 SVGIG (reference sequence). J was trimmed by 6 bases and V by 0 bases; bases with no gene match: 4.

This clonotype was detected ten times or more. This sequence joins TRBV7-9 and TRBJ1-6, with D possibly being TRBD1 (5 bases). CDR3 length equals 14 residues. Germline lookup yields CDR1 SEHNR and CDR2 FQNEAQ (reference sequence). V was pared by 10 bases and J by 5 bases, with 15 bases between. CDR3 sequence: CATESLGDNSPLHF. CDR3 coding DNA: TGTGCCACCGAAAGCCTGGGGGATAATTCACCCCTCCACTTT. Full variable domain (rest looked up from reference TRBV7-9 and TRBJ1-6): DTGVSQNPRHKITKRGQNVTFRCDPISEHNRLYWYRQTLGQGPEFLTYFQNEAQLEKSRLLSDRFSAERPKGSFSTLEIQRTEQGDSAMYLCATESLGDNSPLHFGNGTRLTVT.

This clonotype has more than one count but fewer than ten. The chain uses TRBV12-3 or TRBV12-4 and TRBJ1-4; D ambiguous. Trimming removed 8 bases from V and 4 bases from J, with 11 bases in between. The CDR3 runs 13 residues. CDR3 sequence reads: CASSPQINEKLFF. CDR3 sequence (DNA): TGTGCCAGCTCTCCACAGATTAATGAAAAACTGTTTTTT.

In its sample, this clonotype was seen a few times. The genes are TRBV7-2 and TRBJ2-2; a possible D gene is TRBD2 (6 bases). The V end was cut by 5 bases, the J end by 4 bases, with 14 bases between. The length of the CDR3 is 15 residues. Germline-derived CDR1 and CDR2 are SGHTA and FQGNSA. Here the CDR3 reads CASSPGGRGTGELFF. DNA for the CDR3: TGTGCCAGCAGCCCTGGAGGGCGGGGCACCGGGGAGCTGTTTTTT.

The chain recombines TRBV6-2 or TRBV6-3 with TRBJ1-1; 8 positions match TRBD1. The germline V gene has CDR1 MNHEY and CDR2 SVGEGT. The CDR3 extends over 13 amino acids. The J segment lost 5 bases and the V segment lost 6 bases, leaving 5 bases of the junction unmatched. CDR3 protein: CASRRTGTTEAFF. The CDR3 DNA is TGTGCCAGCAGGAGGACAGGGACAACTGAAGCTTTCTTT.

Ten or more counts support this clonotype. The CDR3 sequence is CSARKAGEETQYF. The CDR3 DNA is TGCAGTGCTAGGAAGGCGGGGGAAGAGACCCAGTACTTC. The chain uses TRBV20-1 and TRBJ2-5; 7 bases match TRBD2. This CDR3 is 13 amino acids long. Germline-derived CDR1 and CDR2 are DFQATT and SNEGSKA (reference sequence). V lost 3 bases and J lost 3; bases outside the gene matches: 4.

The sample holds many counts of this clonotype. The V and J genes are TRBV20-1 and TRBJ1-1; D uncertain. V lost 5 bases and J lost 3, with 13 bases in between. Germline CDR1 and CDR2: DFQATT and SNEGSKA (reference sequence). The CDR3 spans 13 residues. In DNA form, the CDR3 reads TGCAGTGCTCCCTCCCAGCCGCACACTGAAGCTTTCTTT. Translation: CSAPSQPHTEAFF.

This clonotype turned up a few times. The chain has TRBV20-1 and TRBJ1-3; D ambiguous. V lost 0 bases to trimming and J lost 4 bases, with 13 bases between them. Germline CDR1 DFQATT, CDR2 SNEGSKA (reference sequence). The CDR3 length is 15 residues. DNA for the CDR3: TGCAGTGCTAGAGATCCCCACTCCGTCGGAAACACCATATATTTT. Amino acid sequence: CSARDPHSVGNTIYF.

This clonotype was seen repeatedly, ten times or more. The J gene is TRBJ2-7, the V gene TRBV25-1, with D uncertain. CDR1 is MGHDK and CDR2 is SYGVNS in the germline V gene. The V end lost 0 bases, the J end lost 6 bases, and 9 bases lay between the germline ends. The CDR3 is made up of 13 amino acids. CDR3 in DNA: TGTGCCAGCAGTGAATACCTGTTCCCCGAGCAGTACTTC. Protein: CASSEYLFPEQYF.

The rearrangement joins TRBV19 to TRBJ2-7; the D is unclear. With 3 bases removed from V and 2 bases from J, the gap between germline ends came to 8 bases. Germline CDR1 is LNHDA and CDR2 is SQIVND (reference sequence). CDR3 length: 13 residues. The CDR3 loop reads CASSMSLTYEQYF. The DNA for the CDR3 is TGTGCCAGTAGTATGTCACTTACCTACGAGCAGTACTTC.

This clonotype was seen many times. The V call is TRBV9, the J call TRBJ2-7; the match to TRBD2 covers 9 bases. From germline, CDR1 is SGDLS and CDR2 YYNGEE. V dropped 6 bases and J dropped 4; count of bases not matched to a gene: 11. The CDR3 extends over 15 amino acids. The CDR3 region is CASIPGLAQRYEQYF. The CDR3 DNA sequence: TGTGCCAGCATTCCAGGACTAGCGCAAAGGTACGAGCAGTACTTC.

This clonotype appeared a few times. The chain is built from TRBV7-9 and TRBJ2-5; maybe TRBD2 (6 bases). This CDR3 is built from 15 residues. Germline CDR1 reads SEHNR; CDR2 reads FQNEAQ (reference sequence). The V end lost 6 bases, the J end lost 5 bases, and 19 bases lay between the germline ends. The DNA of the CDR3 is TGTGCCAGCAGTCGTGACGGAGGGCCCGCGGAGACCCAGTACTTC. It is translated as CASSRDGGPAETQYF.

The chain combines TRBV30 with TRBJ2-2; TRBD1 or TRBD2 may be the D gene (6 bases each). CDR1 GTSNPN and CDR2 SVGIG come from the germline V gene (reference sequence). The CDR3 length is 14 residues. CDR3 sequence (DNA): TGTGCTAGGGGGAGTAGCGGATACACCGGGGAGCTGTTTTTT. The encoded protein is CARGSSGYTGELFF.

This clonotype was seen at least ten times. The V call is TRBV6-2 or TRBV6-3, the J call TRBJ2-2, with D hard to call. The germline CDR1 and CDR2 sequences are MNHEY and SVGEGT. This CDR3 is 13 amino acids long. The V and J ends lost 6 bases and 6 bases respectively, with 11 bases between them. The CDR3 DNA reads TGTGCCAGCAGACCTACCCCCGCCGGGGAGCTGTTTTTT. Protein product: CASRPTPAGELFF.

The chain couples TRBV23-1 to TRBJ2-7; 10 bases map to TRBD1. Being an ORF, TRBV23-1 has a function that is uncertain. The CDR3 runs 15 residues. V was clipped by 1 base and J by 13 bases; unmatched bases: 13. The CDR3 here is CASSQFRDRGYVIYF. The CDR3 bases are TGCGCCAGCAGTCAATTCCGGGACAGGGGCTACGTTATCTACTTC.

This clonotype occurred many times. This sequence joins TRBV12-3 or TRBV12-4 and TRBJ2-1; D remains ambiguous. This CDR3 comprises 13 residues. The germline V and J ends were trimmed by 5 bases and 9 bases, with 14 bases remaining between them. CDR3 amino acids: CASSLRTGIEQFF. CDR3 sequence (DNA): TGTGCCAGCAGTCTACGTACGGGCATTGAGCAGTTCTTC.